The next 6 T cell receptor beta chains were all read from a single sample in a study of shared T cell receptors in the human thymus. Sequencing used immunoSEQ multiplex PCR; TCRdb keeps in-frame clones, though not all of them. The sample lists approximately 730,000 clones; approximately 85% were seen once. The sample was also reused in another study, on human thymus T cells.

Sequencing was performed on thymocytes. The receptors here all came from a girl under two years old with a congenital heart defect.

The chain uses TRBV27 and TRBJ1-2; 8 bases line up with TRBD1. Germline V gives CDR1 MNHEY, CDR2 SMNVEV (reference sequence). The CDR3 runs to 13 residues. V dropped 5 bases and J dropped 7; count of bases not matched to a gene: 6. CDR3: CASSPQGAGGYTF. The CDR3 DNA reads as TGTGCCAGCAGTCCGCAGGGGGCTGGTGGCTACACCTTC.

This sequence joins TRBV30 and TRBJ2-3; TRBD1 might be the D (6 bases). The CDR3 sequence is 14 residues long. Germline V gene sequence: CDR1 GTSNPN, CDR2 SVGIG (reference sequence). The germline V and J ends were trimmed by 3 bases and 2 bases, with 12 bases remaining between them. The CDR3 DNA sequence: TGTGCCTGGAGCTCAGGGGTCCCCACAGATACGCAGTATTTT. The encoded protein is CAWSSGVPTDTQYF.

This clone occurred once. The rearrangement links TRBV29-1 to TRBJ2-3; 8 bases line up with TRBD2. The CDR3 loop spans 14 amino acids. J lost 4 bases, V lost 1 base, and 4 bases had no gene match. The germline gives CDR1 SQVTM, CDR2 ANQGSEA. This CDR3 is CSVEGSGEADTQYF. The CDR3 DNA follows: TGCAGCGTTGAAGGTAGCGGGGAGGCAGATACGCAGTATTTT.

V gene TRBV9 combines with J gene TRBJ2-3; 10 bases line up with TRBD2. The germline V gene encodes CDR1 SGDLS and CDR2 YYNGEE. J was trimmed by 7 bases and V by 3 bases; bases with no gene match: 11. The CDR3 runs 16 residues. This CDR3 is CASSESGLATSYTQYF. As DNA, the CDR3 is TGTGCCAGCAGCGAATCGGGACTAGCGACTTCTTATACGCAGTATTTT.

This chain joins TRBV10-3 and TRBJ2-5, with TRBD1 matching 9 bases. V lost 9 bases, J lost 5 bases, and 4 bases stayed unmatched. The germline V gene encodes CDR1 ENHRY and CDR2 SYGVKD. This CDR3 is built from 12 residues. CDR3 sequence (DNA): TGTGCCATTACAGGGGGCGTTGAGACCCAGTACTTC. This sequence encodes CAITGGVETQYF.

V and J are TRBV7-9 and TRBJ1-4; unclear D gene. V lost 5 bases and J 7 bases, leaving 17 bases between the germline ends. Germline assignment: CDR1 SEHNR and CDR2 FQNEAQ (reference sequence). This CDR3 comprises 15 residues. CDR3 in DNA: TGTGCCAGCAGCCCCGGGAGTCTTGGGTCTGAAAAACTGTTTTTT. It yields the protein CASSPGSLGSEKLFF.